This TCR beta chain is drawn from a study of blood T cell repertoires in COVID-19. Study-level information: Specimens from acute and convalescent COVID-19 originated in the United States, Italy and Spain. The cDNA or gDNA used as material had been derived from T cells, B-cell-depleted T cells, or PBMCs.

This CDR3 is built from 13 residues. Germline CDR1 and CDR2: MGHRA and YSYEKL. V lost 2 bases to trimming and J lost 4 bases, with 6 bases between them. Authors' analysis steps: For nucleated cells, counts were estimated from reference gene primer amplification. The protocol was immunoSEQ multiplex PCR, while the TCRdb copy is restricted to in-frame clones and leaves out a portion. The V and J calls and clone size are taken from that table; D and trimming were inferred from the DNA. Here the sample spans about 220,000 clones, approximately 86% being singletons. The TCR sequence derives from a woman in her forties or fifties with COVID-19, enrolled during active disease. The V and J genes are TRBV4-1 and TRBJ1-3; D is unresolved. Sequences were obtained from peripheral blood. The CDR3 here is CASSQSRGNTIYF. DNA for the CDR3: TGCGCCAGCAGCCAATCCAGGGGAAACACCATATATTTT.